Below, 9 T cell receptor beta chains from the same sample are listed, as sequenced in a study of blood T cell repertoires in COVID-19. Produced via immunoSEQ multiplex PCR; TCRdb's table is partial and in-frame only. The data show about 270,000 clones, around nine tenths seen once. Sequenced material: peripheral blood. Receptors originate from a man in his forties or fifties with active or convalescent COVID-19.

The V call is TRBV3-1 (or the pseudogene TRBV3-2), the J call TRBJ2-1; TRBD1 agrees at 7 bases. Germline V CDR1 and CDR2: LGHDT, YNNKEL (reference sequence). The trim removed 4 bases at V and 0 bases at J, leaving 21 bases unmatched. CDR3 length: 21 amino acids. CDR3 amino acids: CASSPPAIRQGKTSSYNEQFF. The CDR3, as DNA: TGTGCCAGCAGCCCCCCGGCAATCCGACAGGGTAAAACAAGCTCCTACAATGAGCAGTTCTTC.

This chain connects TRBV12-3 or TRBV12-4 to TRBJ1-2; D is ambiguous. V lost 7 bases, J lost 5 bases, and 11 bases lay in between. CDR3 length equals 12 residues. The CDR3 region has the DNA TGTGCCAGCATCCAAACGGGGTATGGCTACACCTTC. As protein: CASIQTGYGYTF.

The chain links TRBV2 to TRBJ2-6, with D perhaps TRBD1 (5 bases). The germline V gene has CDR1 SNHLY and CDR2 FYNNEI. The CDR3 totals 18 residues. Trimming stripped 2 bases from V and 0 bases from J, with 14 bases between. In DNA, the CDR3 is TGTGCCAGCAGTGAATTTAGGACAAGTGACTCTGGGGCCAACGTCCTGACTTTC. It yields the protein CASSEFRTSDSGANVLTF.

The CDR3 protein is CAWSRQYEQYF. The CDR3 nucleotides read TGTGCCTGGAGCAGGCAATACGAGCAGTACTTC. The chain combines TRBV30 with TRBJ2-7; D ambiguous. Germline V lookup: CDR1 GTSNPN, CDR2 SVGIG (reference sequence). The V and J ends lost 3 bases and 4 bases respectively, with 7 bases between them. The CDR3 runs 11 residues.

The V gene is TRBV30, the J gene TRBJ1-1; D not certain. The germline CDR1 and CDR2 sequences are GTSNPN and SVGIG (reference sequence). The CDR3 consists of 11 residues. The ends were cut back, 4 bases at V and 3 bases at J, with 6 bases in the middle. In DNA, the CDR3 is TGTGCCTGGACTCGGGACACTGAAGCTTTCTTT. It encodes CAWTRDTEAFF.

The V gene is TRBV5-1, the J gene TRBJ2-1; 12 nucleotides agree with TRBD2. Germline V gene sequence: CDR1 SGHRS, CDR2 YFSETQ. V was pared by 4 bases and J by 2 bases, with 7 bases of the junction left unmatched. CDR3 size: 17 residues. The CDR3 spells CASSAVLAGGPYNEQFF. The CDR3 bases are TGCGCCAGCAGCGCGGTCCTAGCGGGGGGGCCCTACAATGAGCAGTTCTTC.

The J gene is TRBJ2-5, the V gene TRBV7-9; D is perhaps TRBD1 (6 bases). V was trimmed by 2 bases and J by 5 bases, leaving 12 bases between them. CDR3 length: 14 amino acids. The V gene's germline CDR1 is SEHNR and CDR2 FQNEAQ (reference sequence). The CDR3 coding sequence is TGTGCCAGCAGCTTACGGGACAAGGCGGAGACCCAGTACTTC. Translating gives CASSLRDKAETQYF.

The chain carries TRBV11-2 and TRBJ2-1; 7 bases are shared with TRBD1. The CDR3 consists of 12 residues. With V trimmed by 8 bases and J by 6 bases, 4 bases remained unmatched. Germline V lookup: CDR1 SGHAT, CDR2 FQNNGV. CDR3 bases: TGTGCCAGCCGAGGACAGGTCAATGAGCAGTTCTTC. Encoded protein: CASRGQVNEQFF.

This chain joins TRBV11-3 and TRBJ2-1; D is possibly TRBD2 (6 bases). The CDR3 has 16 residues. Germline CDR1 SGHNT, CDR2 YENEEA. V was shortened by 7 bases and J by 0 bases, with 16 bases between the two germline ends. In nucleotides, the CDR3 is TGTGCCAGCACGAAGGATGCGGGGAGCTCCTACAATGAGCAGTTCTTC. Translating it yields CASTKDAGSSYNEQFF.